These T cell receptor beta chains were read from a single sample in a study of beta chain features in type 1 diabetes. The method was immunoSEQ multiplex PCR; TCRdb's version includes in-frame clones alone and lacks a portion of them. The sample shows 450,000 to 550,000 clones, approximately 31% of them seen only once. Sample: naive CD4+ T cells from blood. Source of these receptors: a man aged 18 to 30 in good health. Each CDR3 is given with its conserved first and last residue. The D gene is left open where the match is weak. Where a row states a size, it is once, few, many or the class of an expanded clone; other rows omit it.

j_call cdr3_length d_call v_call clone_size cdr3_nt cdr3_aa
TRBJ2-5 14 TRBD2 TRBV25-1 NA TGTGCCAGCAGTGGAATCCCGGGAGGAGAGACCCAGTACTTC CASSGIPGGETQYF
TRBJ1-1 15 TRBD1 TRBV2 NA TGTGCCAGCAGTCGGACAGGGCTGGGGGGCACTGAAGCTTTCTTT CASSRTGLGGTEAFF
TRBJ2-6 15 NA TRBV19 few TGTGCCAGTAGTATTCCCGAAACCGGGGCCAACGTCCTGACTTTC CASSIPETGANVLTF
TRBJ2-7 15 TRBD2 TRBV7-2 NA TGTGCCAGCAGCTCCCCTACTAGCGGGGCCTACGAGCAGTACTTC CASSSPTSGAYEQYF
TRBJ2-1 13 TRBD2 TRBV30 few TGTGCCTGGAGTGTAGGACTAGCGGGTGAGCAGTTCTTC CAWSVGLAGEQFF
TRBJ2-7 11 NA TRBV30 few TGTGCCTGGAATGGACGCTACGAGCAGTACTTC CAWNGRYEQYF
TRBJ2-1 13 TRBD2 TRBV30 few TGTGCCTGGAGAAGGGCGGGAGGCAGTGAGCAGTTCTTC CAWRRAGGSEQFF
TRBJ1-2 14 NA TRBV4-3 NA TGCGCCAGCAGCCAAGATAGATACTCCTATGGCTACACCTTC CASSQDRYSYGYTF
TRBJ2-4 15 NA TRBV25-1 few TGTGCCAGCAGTGGCCTGGGCCGGGGGATGGACATTCAGTACTTC CASSGLGRGMDIQYF
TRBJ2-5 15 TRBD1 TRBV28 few TGTGCCAGCAGTAGCTGGGACAGGGGGCGAGAGACCCAGTACTTC CASSSWDRGRETQYF
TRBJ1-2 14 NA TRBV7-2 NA TGTGCCAGCAGCTTTGTCAGGGAGAGCTATGGCTACACCTTC CASSFVRESYGYTF
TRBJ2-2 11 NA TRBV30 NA TGTGCCACGACACCACCCAAGGAGCTGTTTTTT CATTPPKELFF
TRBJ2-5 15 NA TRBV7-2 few TGTGCCAGCAGCTTAGCGGGTATCAGGGAAGAGACCCAGTACTTC CASSLAGIREETQYF
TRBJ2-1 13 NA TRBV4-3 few TGCGCCAGCAGCCAAGAGGGACTCAATGAGCAGTTCTTC CASSQEGLNEQFF
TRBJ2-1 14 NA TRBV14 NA TGTGCCAGCAGCCAAGATAACAGCTACAATGAGCAGTTCTTC CASSQDNSYNEQFF
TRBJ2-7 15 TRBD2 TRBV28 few TGTGCCAGCAGTCCCAGACTAGCGGGAGCCCACGAGCAGTACTTC CASSPRLAGAHEQYF
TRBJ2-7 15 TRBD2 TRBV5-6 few TGTGCCAGTATCCGGGTCGGTGGGACTACCTACGAGCAGTACTTC CASIRVGGTTYEQYF
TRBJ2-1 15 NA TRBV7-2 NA TGTGCCAGCAGCTCGCCTCCGGGACACTACAATGAGCAGTTCTTC CASSSPPGHYNEQFF
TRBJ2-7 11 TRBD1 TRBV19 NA TGTGCCGCGGGGACAGGGGATGAGCAGTACTTC CAAGTGDEQYF
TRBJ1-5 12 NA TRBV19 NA TGTGCCAGTAGTTGGGGGGATCAGCCCCAGCATTTT CASSWGDQPQHF
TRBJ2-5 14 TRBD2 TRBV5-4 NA TGTGCCAGCAGCTTGATTGCGGGGGGAGAGACCCAGTACTTC CASSLIAGGETQYF
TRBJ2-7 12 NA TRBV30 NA TGTGCCTGGGCGAGGGTCACCTACGAGCAGTACTTC CAWARVTYEQYF
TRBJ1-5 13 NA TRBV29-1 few TGCAGCGTTGAGTTGTCCCCGAATCAGCCCCAGCATTTT CSVELSPNQPQHF
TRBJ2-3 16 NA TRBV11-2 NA TGTGCCAGCAGCCCCCAGGGGGGGTCCGCCACAGATACGCAGTATTTT CASSPQGGSATDTQYF
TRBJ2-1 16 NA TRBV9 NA TGTGCCAGCAGCCCATTCGTTCGAAGCTCCTACAATGAGCAGTTCTTC CASSPFVRSSYNEQFF
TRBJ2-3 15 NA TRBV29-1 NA TGCAGCGTTGACGGGGGAGTCGGTAGCACAGATACGCAGTATTTT CSVDGGVGSTDTQYF
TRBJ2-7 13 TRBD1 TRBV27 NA TGTGCCAGCAGTTTATCGGACAGGAGGGAGCAGTACTTC CASSLSDRREQYF
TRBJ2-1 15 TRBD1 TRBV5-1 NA TGCGCCAGCAGCTTACAGGGGGCCTCCTACAATGAGCAGTTCTTC CASSLQGASYNEQFF
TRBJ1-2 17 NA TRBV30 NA TGTGCCTGGAGTGTACGAGGGGCAGGGCCGTCCCCTTATGGCTACACCTTC CAWSVRGAGPSPYGYTF
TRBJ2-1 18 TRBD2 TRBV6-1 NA TGTGCCAGCAGTGAAGCGATCCAAGGACTAGCGGGGATCAATGAGCAGTTCTTC CASSEAIQGLAGINEQFF
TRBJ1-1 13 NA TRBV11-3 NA TGTGCCAGCAGCCGGGGAGTAAACACTGAAGCTTTCTTT CASSRGVNTEAFF
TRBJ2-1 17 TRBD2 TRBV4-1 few TGCGCCAGCAGCCTACCAACTAGCGGGAGGGGTAACAATGAGCAGTTCTTC CASSLPTSGRGNNEQFF
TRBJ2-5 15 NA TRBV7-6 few TGTGCCAGCAGCTCAACAGGGTCGTATCAAGAGACCCAGTACTTC CASSSTGSYQETQYF
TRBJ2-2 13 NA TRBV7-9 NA TGTGCCAGCAGACCGACTGCGACCGGGGAGCTGTTTTTT CASRPTATGELFF
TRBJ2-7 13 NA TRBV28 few TGTGCCAGCAGTACCCAAGCTCTCTACGAGCAGTACTTC CASSTQALYEQYF
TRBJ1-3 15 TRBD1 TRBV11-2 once TGTGCCAGCAGCGCAGGACAGGCACCCGGAAACACCATATATTTT CASSAGQAPGNTIYF